This T cell receptor beta chain originates from a study of PD-1 blockade in classical Hodgkin lymphoma. Libraries were prepared by immunoSEQ multiplex PCR; TCRdb keeps only in-frame clonotypes and omits some of them. The repertoire has about 33,000 clones, around three quarters of them found once; the top ten carry roughly 4%. Time point here: cycle 4 day 1 (C4D1), after five to seven weeks of nivolumab. Following autologous stem cell transplantation, relapse occurred in every patient, and exposure to brentuximab vedotin varied. The sample holds one count of this clone. Germline loops: CDR1 MNHNY, CDR2 SVGAGI (reference sequence). The V end lost 2 bases, the J end lost 2 bases, and 8 bases lay between the germline ends. The CDR3 has 14 residues.

The source is a human donor with classical Hodgkin lymphoma. The specimen comprised peripheral blood mononuclear cells (PBMCs), sampled before the fourth cycle of nivolumab. This rearrangement joins TRBV6-6 to TRBJ2-3, with D perhaps matching TRBD1 or TRBD2 (6 bases each). As DNA, the CDR3 is TGTGCCAGCAGTTACGGGGGGCCCACAGATACGCAGTATTTT. This gives the protein CASSYGGPTDTQYF.